A single sample is the source of the 32 T cell receptor beta chains below, sequenced in a study of vaccination effects on CD4 cells after COVID-19. Antigen-specific CD4+ T cells were expanded (with viral peptide pools) by the ViraFEST assay ahead of sequencing. Culture proceeded for about ten days, and CD4+ T cells were then isolated. A positive SARS-CoV-2 PCR test fell between March and December 2020. Assay used: immunoSEQ multiplex PCR; TCRdb lists only in-frame clones, some missing. The repertoire consists of around 50,000 clones, with more than 65% occurring once and the leading ten covering 5.5%. No antigen has been assigned to these receptors. This sample comprised CD4+ T cells from PBMCs cultured with HIV peptides, obtained before COVID-19 vaccination. Sample subset: HIV-1 Nef peptide pool negative control/reference culture. The receptors were sampled from a human donor who had a prior SARS-CoV-2 infection.

The chain recombines TRBV3-1 (or the pseudogene TRBV3-2) with TRBJ2-3; maybe TRBD2 (5 bases). The germline CDR1 and CDR2 sequences are LGHDT and YNNKEL (reference sequence). Trimming left V 2 bases short and J 0 bases short, with 6 bases between. There are 14 residues in the CDR3. The CDR3 region has the DNA TGTGCCAGCAGCCAACAGCGGAGCACAGATACGCAGTATTTT. As protein: CASSQQRSTDTQYF.

The genes are TRBV6-5 and TRBJ1-5, with D maybe TRBD1 (6 bases). Per germline, CDR1 MNHEY and CDR2 SVGAGI. The V end lost 4 bases, the J end lost 7 bases, and 11 bases lay between the germline ends. The CDR3 has 13 residues. CDR3 nucleotide sequence: TGTGCCAGCAGTTTCTCAGGGGAACAGCCCCAGCATTTT. As protein: CASSFSGEQPQHF.

Concerning this clone itself: This CDR3 is also generated by other DNA sequences in the sample. V is TRBV2 and J is TRBJ1-5, with 7 bases identical to TRBD1. V shed 1 base, J shed 7 bases, and the junction held 4 bases outside the gene matches. Germline V gene sequence: CDR1 SNHLY, CDR2 FYNNEI. The CDR3 has 14 residues. CDR3 sequence: CASSEGQGEQPQHF. The DNA of the CDR3 is TGTGCCAGCAGTGAAGGGCAGGGGGAGCAGCCCCAGCATTTT.

This chain connects TRBV19 to TRBJ1-5; D might be TRBD1 (5 bases). The CDR3 covers 15 residues. V lost 7 bases and J 5 bases, leaving 18 bases between the germline ends. Germline-derived CDR1 and CDR2 are LNHDA and SQIVND (reference sequence). As DNA, the CDR3 is TGTGCCAGTATCAACCTTGAAGGAGGGGATCAGCCCCAGCATTTT. It codes for CASINLEGGDQPQHF.

The rearrangement links TRBV4-2 to TRBJ2-5; TRBD2 aligns across 7 bases. Germline V lookup: CDR1 LGHNA, CDR2 YNFKEQ. The ends lost 4 bases at V and 1 base at J; junction bases unmatched: 0. This CDR3 spans 13 amino acids. The CDR3 DNA reads TGTGCCAGCAGCCGGACTAGCCAAGAGACCCAGTACTTC. Protein: CASSRTSQETQYF.

The chain couples TRBV4-2 to TRBJ2-5, with 8 bases matching TRBD1. This CDR3 region has 15 residues. Germline V gene sequence: CDR1 LGHNA, CDR2 YNFKEQ. The junction had 10 bases not matched to a gene; V was cut back by 3 bases and J by 7 bases. The CDR3 DNA reads as TGTGCCAGCAGCCAGACAGGGGAGACGCGGGGGACCCAGTACTTC. Translating it yields CASSQTGETRGTQYF.

The chain uses TRBV2 and TRBJ2-7, with a tentative D call TRBD1 (6 bases). V lost 8 bases to trimming and J lost 2 bases, with 13 bases between them. Germline values: CDR1 SNHLY, CDR2 FYNNEI. This CDR3 has 13 residues. The CDR3 nucleotides read TGTGCCAGCGCGGGCAGGGGACCCTACGAGCAGTACTTC. It specifies CASAGRGPYEQYF. Using reference TRBV2 and TRBJ2-7 for the parts outside the CDR3, the full variable domain is EPEVTQTPSHQVTQMGQEVILRCVPISNHLYFYWYRQILGQKVEFLVSFYNNEISEKSEIFDDQFSVERPDGSNFTLKIRSTKLEDSAMYFCASAGRGPYEQYFGPGTRLTVT.

This rearrangement joins TRBV5-1 to TRBJ1-2, with D unresolved. V lost 2 bases, J lost 4 bases, and 9 bases lay in between. The germline CDR1 and CDR2 sequences are SGHRS and YFSETQ. The CDR3 runs to 13 residues. Written as DNA, the CDR3 is TGCGCCAGCAGCTTAGAAGGAGCCTATGGCTACACCTTC. Amino acids: CASSLEGAYGYTF.

This clone was counted only a few times. This chain joins TRBV27 and TRBJ2-7; 11 bases line up with TRBD1. The CDR3 is 14 amino acids. Germline values: CDR1 MNHEY, CDR2 SMNVEV (reference sequence). V was clipped by 6 bases and J by 6 bases; unmatched bases: 7. CDR3: CASRKLDRGLEQYF. The DNA of the CDR3 is TGTGCCAGCAGAAAGTTGGACAGGGGGCTCGAGCAGTACTTC.

This chain links TRBV5-1 with TRBJ2-5; maybe TRBD1 (5 bases). The CDR3 has 15 amino acids. Trimming took 0 bases from V and 5 from J, leaving 14 bases between them. The V gene's germline CDR1 is SGHRS and CDR2 YFSETQ. CDR3 coding DNA: TGCGCCAGCAGCTTGGTAGGCAGGGCTGGGGAGACCCAGTACTTC. Protein product: CASSLVGRAGETQYF.

In its sample, this clone was seen once. This sequence joins TRBV28 and TRBJ2-7; the D gene is possibly TRBD1 (6 bases). Trimming pared 3 bases from V and 1 base from J, leaving 16 bases between. The CDR3 has 16 amino acids. From germline, CDR1 is MDHEN and CDR2 SYDVKM. CDR3 region: CASSFVEGQLSYEQYF. Written as DNA, the CDR3 is TGTGCCAGCAGTTTTGTAGAGGGACAACTTTCCTACGAGCAGTACTTC.

The chain combines TRBV11-2 with TRBJ2-3, with 7 nucleotides matching TRBD2. The CDR3 has 14 amino acids. V gave up 2 bases and J gave up 3 bases; unmatched junction bases: 2. Per germline, CDR1 SGHAT and CDR2 FQNNGV. This chain's CDR3 is CASSLREGTDTQYF. CDR3 coding DNA: TGTGCCAGCAGCTTAAGGGAGGGTACAGATACGCAGTATTTT.

The chain has TRBV7-9 and TRBJ1-1, with 8 bases matching TRBD1. The germline V gene has CDR1 SEHNR and CDR2 FQNEAQ (reference sequence). The CDR3 runs to 17 residues. The ends lost 2 bases at V and 0 bases at J; junction bases unmatched: 8. This CDR3 is CASSLLGGQGMNTEAFF. CDR3 nucleotides: TGTGCCAGCAGCTTATTGGGTGGACAGGGCATGAACACTGAAGCTTTCTTT. Combining the CDR3 with reference TRBV7-9 and TRBJ1-1 gives the whole variable domain DTGVSQNPRHKITKRGQNVTFRCDPISEHNRLYWYRQTLGQGPEFLTYFQNEAQLEKSRLLSDRFSAERPKGSFSTLEIQRTEQGDSAMYLCASSLLGGQGMNTEAFFGQGTRLTVV.

V gene TRBV6-5 combines with J gene TRBJ2-7; D remains unclear. CDR3 size: 16 residues. V lost 3 bases and J 2 bases, leaving 17 bases between the germline ends. In germline, CDR1 is MNHEY, CDR2 SVGAGI. The CDR3 nucleotides read TGTGCCAGCAGTTATGGGTGGAACAACCCAGCCTACGAGCAGTACTTC. It translates to CASSYGWNNPAYEQYF.

The chain joins TRBV24-1 to TRBJ2-1; TRBD2 agrees at 9 bases. CDR1 KGHDR and CDR2 SFDVKD come from the germline V gene. Trimming took 6 bases from V and 9 from J; bases not matched to a gene: 8. This CDR3 region has 14 residues. This chain's CDR3 is CATSWGGGAGEQFF. DNA for the CDR3: TGTGCCACCAGTTGGGGCGGGGGGGCCGGTGAGCAGTTCTTC.

This chain connects TRBV7-9 to TRBJ1-2, with TRBD1 matching 7 bases. Trimming removed 5 bases from V and 6 bases from J; junction bases left unmatched: 9. The CDR3 consists of 14 residues. Germline V gene sequence: CDR1 SEHNR, CDR2 FQNEAQ (reference sequence). CDR3 bases: TGTGCCAGCAGCCCCAGACAGGGAACGGATGGCTACACCTTC. Its translation: CASSPRQGTDGYTF.

This chain joins TRBV4-3 and TRBJ1-2; 8 nucleotides agree with TRBD1. This CDR3 comprises 16 residues. V lost 0 bases to trimming and J lost 6 bases; unmatched junction nucleotides: 9. Germline loops: CDR1 LGHNA, CDR2 YSLEER. The CDR3 bases are TGCGCCAGCAGCCAAGATAGGGCCAGGGGGCTAGATGGCTACACCTTC. This encodes CASSQDRARGLDGYTF.

The genes are TRBV2 and TRBJ1-5; D gene ambiguous. The germline V gene encodes CDR1 SNHLY and CDR2 FYNNEI. The germline V and J ends were trimmed by 7 bases and 1 base, with 11 bases remaining between them. The CDR3 covers 14 residues. The CDR3 loop reads CASTGSPSNQPQHF. The CDR3, as DNA: TGTGCCAGCACGGGGAGCCCCAGCAATCAGCCCCAGCATTTT.

V usage is TRBV21-1 and J usage is TRBJ2-3. TRBV21-1 has pseudogene status. The CDR3 consists of 14 residues. In DNA form, the CDR3 reads TGTGCCAGCAAAGGTACAAAAAGCACAGATACGCAGTATTTT. It encodes CASKGTKSTDTQYF.

This chain joins TRBV2 and TRBJ2-3; the D is unclear. CDR1 is SNHLY, CDR2 FYNNEI, per germline. The CDR3 is 12 amino acids. The V gene lost 2 bases and the J gene lost 6 bases, with 6 bases spanning the gap. The CDR3 sequence is CASSEYSDTQYF. CDR3 in DNA: TGTGCCAGCAGTGAATACAGCGATACGCAGTATTTT.

Only a few counts were recorded for this clone. The V call is TRBV5-1, the J call TRBJ2-1, with 10 bases fitting TRBD2. The junction had 7 bases not matched to a gene; V was cut back by 2 bases and J by 2 bases. Per the germline V gene, CDR1 is SGHRS and CDR2 is YFSETQ. This CDR3 comprises 17 residues. The CDR3 spells CASSFFASGGAYNEQFF. The CDR3 nucleotides read TGCGCCAGCAGCTTTTTTGCTAGCGGGGGAGCCTACAATGAGCAGTTCTTC.

The genes are TRBV4-2 and TRBJ2-5, with 9 bases lining up with TRBD1. The germline V gene encodes CDR1 LGHNA and CDR2 YNFKEQ. There are 16 residues in the CDR3. V lost 1 base, J lost 4 bases, and 7 bases stayed unmatched. The CDR3: CASSQVGQGLRETQYF. The CDR3 coding sequence is TGTGCCAGCAGCCAAGTAGGACAGGGGTTAAGAGAGACCCAGTACTTC.

This clone was detected a few times. The J gene is TRBJ2-1, the V gene TRBV9; D is tentatively TRBD1 or TRBD2 (6 bases each). Trimming pared 4 bases from V and 5 bases from J, leaving 13 bases between. In germline, CDR1 is SGDLS, CDR2 YYNGEE. The CDR3 loop spans 14 amino acids. The CDR3 sequence is CASSLQGLDNEQFF. CDR3 coding DNA: TGTGCCAGCAGCTTACAGGGACTCGACAATGAGCAGTTCTTC.

J is TRBJ2-4 and V is TRBV18; D unresolved. V lost 2 bases, J lost 7 bases, and 9 bases lay in between. Germline V CDR1 and CDR2: KGHSH, LQKENI. The CDR3 length is 13 residues. The CDR3 DNA reads TGTGCCAGCTCACCAGTTGGTGGGAACATTCAGTACTTC. It codes for CASSPVGGNIQYF.

This clone was seen a handful of times. The rearrangement joins TRBV10-3 to TRBJ2-7; no firm D call. The CDR3 consists of 13 residues. Germline V gives CDR1 ENHRY, CDR2 SYGVKD. The V end was cut by 2 bases, the J end by 3 bases, with 8 bases between. As DNA, the CDR3 is TGTGCCATCAGTGAGACCCGATACTACGAGCAGTACTTC. Translating gives CAISETRYYEQYF.

The genes are TRBV7-2 and TRBJ2-1, with 9 bases identical to TRBD2. The CDR3 loop spans 14 amino acids. CDR1 and CDR2 (germline): SGHTA, FQGNSA. V gave up 1 base and J gave up 8 bases; unmatched junction bases: 3. CDR3 amino acids: CASSLVRTSDEQFF. Here the CDR3 DNA reads TGTGCCAGCAGCTTAGTAAGGACTAGCGATGAGCAGTTCTTC.

This clone was detected only a few times. This sequence joins TRBV7-6 and TRBJ1-6; TRBD1 agrees at 8 bases. V gave up 1 base and J gave up 7 bases; unmatched junction bases: 3. The CDR3 spans 15 residues. Per germline, CDR1 SGHVS and CDR2 FNYEAQ. CDR3 in amino acids: CASSLGQGKNSPLHF. CDR3 DNA sequence: TGTGCCAGCAGCTTAGGACAGGGGAAGAATTCACCCCTCCACTTT.

This CDR3 reads CASSSRGNTEAFF. In DNA, the CDR3 is TGTGCCAGCAGCTCCAGGGGGAACACTGAAGCTTTCTTT. This chain joins TRBV11-3 and TRBJ1-1; possibly TRBD1 for D (6 bases). Trimming left V 4 bases short and J 1 base short, with 7 bases between. This CDR3 has 13 residues. Germline assignment: CDR1 SGHNT and CDR2 YENEEA. Full variable domain (remainder filled in from reference TRBV11-3 and TRBJ1-1): EAGVVQSPRYKIIEKKQPVAFWCNPISGHNTLYWYLQNLGQGPELLIRYENEEAVDDSQLPKDRFSAERLKGVDSTLKIQPAELGDSAVYLCASSSRGNTEAFFGQGTRLTVV.

There are a few counts of this clone. This chain connects TRBV7-9 to TRBJ1-1; D may be TRBD1 (5 bases). This CDR3 is built from 11 residues. The V end was cut by 2 bases, the J end by 8 bases, with 6 bases between. Germline V gene sequence: CDR1 SEHNR, CDR2 FQNEAQ (reference sequence). CDR3 amino acids: CASSLWGEAFF. The DNA for the CDR3 is TGTGCCAGCAGCTTATGGGGGGAAGCTTTCTTT.

The V gene is TRBV5-1, the J gene TRBJ1-1; no clear D. Germline values: CDR1 SGHRS, CDR2 YFSETQ. Trimming took off 4 bases at V and 2 bases at J, with 9 bases between the two ends. The CDR3 is made up of 13 amino acids. This CDR3 reads CASSPGSNTEAFF. The CDR3 DNA reads TGCGCCAGCAGCCCCGGGAGTAACACTGAAGCTTTCTTT.

The CDR3 spells CASSLTGGPDEQFF. The CDR3 DNA sequence: TGTGCCAGCAGCTTGACGGGAGGGCCGGATGAGCAGTTCTTC. The rearrangement links TRBV5-4 to TRBJ2-1, with TRBD2 matching over 8 bases. Germline CDR1 SGHNT, CDR2 YYREEE (reference sequence). This CDR3 region has 14 residues. V shed 1 base and J 8 bases; nucleotides not matched to a gene: 5.

The V and J genes are TRBV6-5 and TRBJ2-5; 10 bases agree with TRBD1. Per the germline V gene, CDR1 is MNHEY and CDR2 is SVGAGI. The CDR3 sequence is 15 residues long. With 6 bases clipped from V and 0 bases from J, the junction kept 4 bases outside the gene matches. CDR3 DNA sequence: TGTGCCAGCAGCCGGACAGGGGGGTACCAAGAGACCCAGTACTTC. As protein: CASSRTGGYQETQYF.